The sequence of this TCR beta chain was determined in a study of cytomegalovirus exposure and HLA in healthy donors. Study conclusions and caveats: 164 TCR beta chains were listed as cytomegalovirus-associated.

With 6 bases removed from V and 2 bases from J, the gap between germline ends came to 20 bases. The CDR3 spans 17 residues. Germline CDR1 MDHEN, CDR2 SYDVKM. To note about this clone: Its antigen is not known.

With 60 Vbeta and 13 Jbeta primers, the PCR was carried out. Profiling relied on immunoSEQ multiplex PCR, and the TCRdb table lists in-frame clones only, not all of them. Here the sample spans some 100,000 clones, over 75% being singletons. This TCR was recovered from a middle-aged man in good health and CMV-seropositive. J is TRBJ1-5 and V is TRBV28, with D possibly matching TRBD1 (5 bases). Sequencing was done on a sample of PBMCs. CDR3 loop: CASSLGRGVRGNQPQHF. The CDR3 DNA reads TGTGCCAGCAGCTTAGGACGGGGGGTTAGGGGCAATCAGCCCCAGCATTTT.